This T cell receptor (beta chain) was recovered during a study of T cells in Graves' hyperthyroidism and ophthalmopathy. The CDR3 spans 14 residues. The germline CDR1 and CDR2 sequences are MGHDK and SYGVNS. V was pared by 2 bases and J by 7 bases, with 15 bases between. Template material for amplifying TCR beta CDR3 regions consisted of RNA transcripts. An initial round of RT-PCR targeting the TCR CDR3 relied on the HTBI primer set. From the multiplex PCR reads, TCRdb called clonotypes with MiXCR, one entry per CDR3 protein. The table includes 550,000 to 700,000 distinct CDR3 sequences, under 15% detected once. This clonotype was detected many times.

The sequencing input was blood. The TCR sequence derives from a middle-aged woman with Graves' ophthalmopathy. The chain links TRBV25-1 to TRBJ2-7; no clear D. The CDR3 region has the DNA TGTGCCAGCAGTGAAACCGGGCCCCTTCAGGAGCAGTACTTC. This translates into CASSETGPLQEQYF.